This T cell receptor beta chain was sequenced in a study of beta chain features in type 1 diabetes. The table lists this clone with a few counts. Its cognate antigen is unknown. Heparinised blood was drawn once per donor, averaging around 110 mL. CDR3 length: 15 residues. The trim removed 3 bases at V and 1 base at J, leaving 6 bases unmatched. Per germline, CDR1 SGHNT and CDR2 YYREEE (reference sequence). Study results and limitations: The study found fewer insertions and more deletions at VDJ junctions in type 1 diabetes patients. The study found moderately but significantly shorter TCRB CDR3s in all four CD4+ subsets of Type 1 diabetes patients. Researchers reported that naive, central memory and Treg TCRB repertoires appeared more similar in patients than in healthy donors.

Investigators reverse transcribed all isolated RNA, so they sequenced expressed TCRB transcripts. Sequencing was performed with immunoSEQ multiplex PCR; in TCRdb, only in-frame clones are kept and a portion is missing. The sample holds approximately 250,000 clones, over 8.5% seen once. The sample comprised naive CD4+ T cells from blood. The clonotype originates from a woman between 18 and 29 years old in good health. The J gene is TRBJ1-1, the V gene TRBV5-4; TRBD1 matches 7 bases. The CDR3 is CASSSRQGGNTEAFF. As DNA, the CDR3 is TGTGCCAGCAGCTCGCGACAGGGCGGGAACACTGAAGCTTTCTTT. The full variable domain, completed using reference TRBV5-4 and TRBJ1-1, is ETGVTQSPTHLIKTRGQQVTLRCSSQSGHNTVSWYQQALGQGPQFIFQYYREEENGRGNFPPRFSGLQFPNYSSELNVNALELDDSALYLCASSSRQGGNTEAFFGQGTRLTVV.